These T cell receptor beta chains were read from a single sample in a study of persistence of HIV-infected CD4 T cells. Repertoires were generated with immunoSEQ multiplex PCR, while TCRdb's copy carries only in-frame clones and drops some. The sample includes about 13,000 clones, about three fifths of them seen just once. Their recognized antigens are unknown. The specimen was CD4+ T cells sorted from PBMCs after roughly 18-hour stimulation, collected from a patient who received antiretroviral therapy. These receptors all stem from an adult man with HIV who was CMV-seropositive. Both conserved end residues are part of each CDR3. The order of the fields is V gene, D gene, J gene, clone size, CDR3 DNA, CDR3 protein. D genes are given only for firm matches. The size field is filled for only some rows; it gives once, few, many or a size class.

v_gene: TRBV11-3; d_gene: .; j_gene: TRBJ2-5; abundance: few; CDR3nt: TGTGCCAGCAGCTTAGGCCAGGGGACCCAGTACTTC; CDR3aa: CASSLGQGTQYF
v_gene: TRBV10-1; d_gene: TRBD1; j_gene: TRBJ1-2; abundance: .; CDR3nt: TGCGCCAGCAGCGGGCCGGGACAGACGGAGGGCTACACCTTC; CDR3aa: CASSGPGQTEGYTF
v_gene: TRBV12-5; d_gene: .; j_gene: TRBJ2-2; abundance: few; CDR3nt: TGTGCTAGTGGTTTTAACACCGGGGAGCTGTTTTTT; CDR3aa: CASGFNTGELFF
v_gene: TRBV30; d_gene: .; j_gene: TRBJ1-1; abundance: medium-sized; CDR3nt: TGTGCCTGGAGTGCCCAGGGTGAAGCTTTCTTT; CDR3aa: CAWSAQGEAFF
v_gene: TRBV6-1; d_gene: .; j_gene: TRBJ2-2; abundance: .; CDR3nt: TGTGCCAGCAGTGAAGTACAGGGGAACACCGGGGAGCTGTTTTTT; CDR3aa: CASSEVQGNTGELFF
v_gene: TRBV9; d_gene: .; j_gene: TRBJ2-2; abundance: .; CDR3nt: TGTGCCAGCAGCGCCCGGGAGATAGCCGGGGAGCTGTTTTTT; CDR3aa: CASSAREIAGELFF
v_gene: TRBV7-2; d_gene: .; j_gene: TRBJ1-1; abundance: few; CDR3nt: TGTGCCAGCAGCTTAGCGATGGCAGGGGTGAGAGCTTTCTTT; CDR3aa: CASSLAMAGVRAFF
v_gene: TRBV7-6; d_gene: .; j_gene: TRBJ2-7; abundance: .; CDR3nt: TGTGCCAGCAGCCTTAGGGTGGAGCAGTACTTC; CDR3aa: CASSLRVEQYF
v_gene: TRBV6-7; d_gene: TRBD2; j_gene: TRBJ2-1; abundance: .; CDR3nt: TGTGCCAGCAGTTACTCGGGGCCCTTACTAGCGGAGACCTACAATGAGCAGTTCTTC; CDR3aa: CASSYSGPLLAETYNEQFF
v_gene: TRBV27; d_gene: TRBD1; j_gene: TRBJ1-3; abundance: medium-sized; CDR3nt: TGTGCCAGCAGATCCGGGACAGGGGGAGGAAACACCATATATTTT; CDR3aa: CASRSGTGGGNTIYF
v_gene: TRBV19; d_gene: .; j_gene: TRBJ1-1; abundance: .; CDR3nt: TGTGCCAGTAGCCAGTATGGTCCAGGAATAGAAGCTTTCTTT; CDR3aa: CASSQYGPGIEAFF
v_gene: TRBV2; d_gene: .; j_gene: TRBJ2-7; abundance: .; CDR3nt: TGTGCCAGCAGTGTACAGCAAACCCTAGATAAATTC; CDR3aa: CASSVQQTLDKF
v_gene: TRBV5-4; d_gene: .; j_gene: TRBJ2-1; abundance: .; CDR3nt: TGTGCCAGCAGCGAGTCGAGCTACAATGAGCAGTTCTTC; CDR3aa: CASSESSYNEQFF
v_gene: TRBV2; d_gene: TRBD2; j_gene: TRBJ2-1; abundance: .; CDR3nt: TGTGCCAGCACCATGATCGGGACTACCTCCTCCTACAATGAGCAGTTCTTC; CDR3aa: CASTMIGTTSSYNEQFF
v_gene: TRBV29-1; d_gene: TRBD2; j_gene: TRBJ2-3; abundance: few; CDR3nt: TGCAGCGTGGCCGGGACTAGCGATGGAGATACGCAGTATTTT; CDR3aa: CSVAGTSDGDTQYF
v_gene: TRBV7-6; d_gene: TRBD1; j_gene: TRBJ1-6; abundance: .; CDR3nt: TGTGCCAGCAGCTCGTTGACAGGGGGAGGTTCACCCCTCCACTTT; CDR3aa: CASSSLTGGGSPLHF
v_gene: TRBV18; d_gene: .; j_gene: TRBJ2-2; abundance: few; CDR3nt: TGTGCCAGCTCACCGTGGAAGGGCACCGGGGAGCTGTTTTTT; CDR3aa: CASSPWKGTGELFF
v_gene: TRBV29-1; d_gene: .; j_gene: TRBJ1-1; abundance: .; CDR3nt: TGCAGCGCCCTGACAGTCCTCATGAACACTGAAGCTTTCTTT; CDR3aa: CSALTVLMNTEAFF
v_gene: TRBV20-1; d_gene: .; j_gene: TRBJ2-7; abundance: few; CDR3nt: TGCAGTGCTAGTCTCAGGGTTGACGAGCAGTACTTC; CDR3aa: CSASLRVDEQYF
v_gene: TRBV30; d_gene: .; j_gene: TRBJ1-4; abundance: few; CDR3nt: TGTGCCTGGAGCTTAGGAGGAACTAATGAAAAACTGTTTTTT; CDR3aa: CAWSLGGTNEKLFF
v_gene: TRBV29-1; d_gene: TRBD2; j_gene: TRBJ2-3; abundance: few; CDR3nt: TGCAGCGTTGCCGGGACTAGCAACACAGATACGCAGTATTTT; CDR3aa: CSVAGTSNTDTQYF
v_gene: TRBV18; d_gene: .; j_gene: TRBJ1-1; abundance: .; CDR3nt: TGTGCCAGCTCACCGGGGGGACACCAGAACACTGAAGCTTTCTTT; CDR3aa: CASSPGGHQNTEAFF
v_gene: TRBV3-1/TRBV3-2; d_gene: TRBD2; j_gene: TRBJ2-3; abundance: .; CDR3nt: TGTGCCAGCAGCCAAGGGCTAGCGGGGGGGAGCACAGATACGCAGTATTTT; CDR3aa: CASSQGLAGGSTDTQYF
v_gene: TRBV6-5; d_gene: .; j_gene: TRBJ1-1; abundance: .; CDR3nt: TGTGCCAGCAGTTACTGGGGACAAGAAGCTTTCTTT; CDR3aa: CASSYWGQEAFF
v_gene: TRBV10-2; d_gene: TRBD1; j_gene: TRBJ1-6; abundance: .; CDR3nt: TGCGCCAGCAGTGGGACAGGGAGTCTGAGTAATTCACCCCTCCACTTT; CDR3aa: CASSGTGSLSNSPLHF
v_gene: TRBV7-6; d_gene: .; j_gene: TRBJ2-3; abundance: .; CDR3nt: TGTGCCAGCAGCTTAGGTGCCAGCGGCGGACTCGCAGATACGCAGTATTTT; CDR3aa: CASSLGASGGLADTQYF
v_gene: TRBV5-1; d_gene: .; j_gene: TRBJ1-6; abundance: once; CDR3nt: TGCGCCAGCAGCACCTCCTATAATTCACCCCTCCACTTT; CDR3aa: CASSTSYNSPLHF
v_gene: TRBV7-2; d_gene: .; j_gene: TRBJ2-6; abundance: .; CDR3nt: TGTGCCAGCAGCCTCGGGGTGGGGTCTGGGGCCAACGTCCTGACTTTC; CDR3aa: CASSLGVGSGANVLTF
v_gene: TRBV6-5; d_gene: .; j_gene: TRBJ1-3; abundance: .; CDR3nt: TGTGCCAGCAACCGGGACGGCTCCTCTGGAAACACCATATATTTT; CDR3aa: CASNRDGSSGNTIYF
v_gene: TRBV18; d_gene: .; j_gene: TRBJ2-3; abundance: .; CDR3nt: TGTGCCAGCTCAATTAGGGGCACAGATACGCAGTATTTT; CDR3aa: CASSIRGTDTQYF
v_gene: TRBV12-3/TRBV12-4; d_gene: .; j_gene: TRBJ2-3; abundance: .; CDR3nt: TGTGCCAGCAGCCTCGCCAGTCTGCAGTATTTT; CDR3aa: CASSLASLQYF
v_gene: TRBV4-1; d_gene: .; j_gene: TRBJ2-5; abundance: .; CDR3nt: TGCGCCAGCAGCCAAGGCCACGGGACCGAGGAGGAGACCCAGTACTTC; CDR3aa: CASSQGHGTEEETQYF
v_gene: TRBV30; d_gene: TRBD1; j_gene: TRBJ2-7; abundance: .; CDR3nt: TGTGCCTGGACCTCGACAGGGGTTGCCTACGAGCAGTACTTC; CDR3aa: CAWTSTGVAYEQYF
v_gene: TRBV2; d_gene: .; j_gene: TRBJ2-2; abundance: .; CDR3nt: TGTGCCAGCAGTGAATTGCGGGGGAACACCGGGGAGCTGTTTTTT; CDR3aa: CASSELRGNTGELFF
v_gene: TRBV28; d_gene: .; j_gene: TRBJ1-3; abundance: once; CDR3nt: TGTGCCAGCAGTTTATTCGGCGGTGGAAACACCATATATTTT; CDR3aa: CASSLFGGGNTIYF
v_gene: TRBV2; d_gene: .; j_gene: TRBJ1-2; abundance: medium-sized; CDR3nt: TGTGCCAGCAGTCCACGGGGTTCTCGCGGCTACACCTTC; CDR3aa: CASSPRGSRGYTF
v_gene: TRBV3-1/TRBV3-2; d_gene: .; j_gene: TRBJ1-4; abundance: .; CDR3nt: TGTGCCAGCAGCCAAGGGGGGGCTAATGAAAAACTGTTTTTT; CDR3aa: CASSQGGANEKLFF
v_gene: TRBV6-5; d_gene: TRBD1; j_gene: TRBJ1-6; abundance: .; CDR3nt: TGTGCCAGCAGTTACTCGACAGGGGGCAGGTCACCCCTCCACTTT; CDR3aa: CASSYSTGGRSPLHF
v_gene: TRBV11-2; d_gene: .; j_gene: TRBJ2-1; abundance: .; CDR3nt: TGTGCCAGCAGCCTCTACCGACAGACTCCCTACAATGAGCAGTTCTTC; CDR3aa: CASSLYRQTPYNEQFF
v_gene: TRBV7-2; d_gene: .; j_gene: TRBJ1-3; abundance: .; CDR3nt: TGTGCCAGCAGCTTAGAGGGGGATTCTGGAAACACCATATATTTT; CDR3aa: CASSLEGDSGNTIYF
v_gene: TRBV2; d_gene: .; j_gene: TRBJ1-1; abundance: .; CDR3nt: TGTGCCAGCAGTGTAAGGACGGATGCTGAAGCTTTCTTT; CDR3aa: CASSVRTDAEAFF
v_gene: TRBV18; d_gene: TRBD1; j_gene: TRBJ2-7; abundance: .; CDR3nt: TGTGCCAGCTCACCAGGACAGGGAGAAACCTACGAGCAGTACTTC; CDR3aa: CASSPGQGETYEQYF
v_gene: TRBV9; d_gene: .; j_gene: TRBJ2-3; abundance: once; CDR3nt: TGTGCCAGCAGCGTAGCTCAGAGGGATACGCAGTATTTT; CDR3aa: CASSVAQRDTQYF
v_gene: TRBV7-3; d_gene: .; j_gene: TRBJ2-3; abundance: .; CDR3nt: TGTGCCAGCAGCTTAGGACTTCGCACAGATACGCAGTATTTT; CDR3aa: CASSLGLRTDTQYF
v_gene: TRBV5-5; d_gene: .; j_gene: TRBJ1-3; abundance: .; CDR3nt: TGTGCCAGCAGCTCGACAGGTCCCCTCTCTGGAAACACCATATATTTT; CDR3aa: CASSSTGPLSGNTIYF
v_gene: TRBV10-1; d_gene: .; j_gene: TRBJ1-5; abundance: .; CDR3nt: TGCGCCAGCAGTCGTGACAGAGATCAGCCCCAGCATTTT; CDR3aa: CASSRDRDQPQHF
v_gene: TRBV18; d_gene: .; j_gene: TRBJ2-5; abundance: .; CDR3nt: TGTGCCAGCTCACCTATCCCCCGGTTCTCGGATCAAGAGACCCAGTACTTC; CDR3aa: CASSPIPRFSDQETQYF
v_gene: TRBV6-1; d_gene: .; j_gene: TRBJ1-4; abundance: .; CDR3nt: TGTGCCAGCAGTGAAAGGCCGGGAGCAACTAATGAAAAACTGTTTTTT; CDR3aa: CASSERPGATNEKLFF
v_gene: TRBV7-3; d_gene: .; j_gene: TRBJ2-3; abundance: .; CDR3nt: TGTGCCAGCAGCCTACGGAGGGTGGGGGATACGCAGTATTTT; CDR3aa: CASSLRRVGDTQYF
v_gene: TRBV5-1; d_gene: .; j_gene: TRBJ2-3; abundance: .; CDR3nt: TGCGCCAGCAGCTCGGACATCGGGGGCTTGAGCACAGATACGCAGTATTTT; CDR3aa: CASSSDIGGLSTDTQYF
v_gene: TRBV30; d_gene: .; j_gene: TRBJ1-1; abundance: .; CDR3nt: TGTGCCTGGAGTGTTGCAGGGAACACTGAAGCTTTCTTT; CDR3aa: CAWSVAGNTEAFF
v_gene: TRBV10-3; d_gene: TRBD2; j_gene: TRBJ2-1; abundance: .; CDR3nt: TGTGCCTCCGCGGGGGGGGGAGGCCATGAGCAGTTCTTC; CDR3aa: CASAGGGGHEQFF
v_gene: TRBV20-1; d_gene: .; j_gene: TRBJ1-2; abundance: .; CDR3nt: TGCAGTGCTAGTTTGGGGGCTTATGGCTACACCTTC; CDR3aa: CSASLGAYGYTF
v_gene: TRBV5-3; d_gene: TRBD2; j_gene: TRBJ2-3; abundance: .; CDR3nt: TGTGCCAGAAGCTATCCTTCTAGCGGGAGGGCCTCTAGCACAGATACGCAGTATTTT; CDR3aa: CARSYPSSGRASSTDTQYF
v_gene: TRBV25-1; d_gene: .; j_gene: TRBJ2-1; abundance: .; CDR3nt: TGTGCCAGCAGTAGCGCCTTGAGCTCCTACAATGAGCAGTTCTTC; CDR3aa: CASSSALSSYNEQFF
v_gene: TRBV30; d_gene: .; j_gene: TRBJ1-2; abundance: .; CDR3nt: TGTGCCTGGAAGGGGGGGGCCCGGGTAAACTATGGCTACACCTTC; CDR3aa: CAWKGGARVNYGYTF
v_gene: TRBV19; d_gene: TRBD1; j_gene: TRBJ2-5; abundance: .; CDR3nt: TGTGCCAGTAGTATAGATCGCGAGACAGGGGTCTTTTACTTC; CDR3aa: CASSIDRETGVFYF
v_gene: TRBV5-1; d_gene: .; j_gene: TRBJ1-4; abundance: once; CDR3nt: TGCGCCAGCAGCTTTACAGGGAACCGTGGTGAAAAACTGTTTTTT; CDR3aa: CASSFTGNRGEKLFF
v_gene: TRBV5-4; d_gene: TRBD1; j_gene: TRBJ1-1; abundance: .; CDR3nt: TGTGCCAGCAGCTTTTTGACAGGGGGGAACACTGAAGCTTTCTTT; CDR3aa: CASSFLTGGNTEAFF